Included here is one T cell receptor beta chain sequence, with context. It has no known antigen specificity. One base away there is no much larger clone; base qualities are not given. The data were taken from a study of blood T cell repertoires in COVID-19 (dated by TCRdb to between 2020 and 2021). For context, the study as a whole: Samples covering the acute and convalescent phases of COVID-19 were provided by collaborators in the United States, Italy and Spain. The material from the prospective study consisted of cDNA or gDNA derived from T cells, B-cell-depleted T cells, or PBMCs. The dataset comprised deeply sampled blood TCRbeta repertoires from subjects exposed to, actively infected with, or recovered from COVID-19. The repertoires were released in a freely available public database meant as a resource for research on the immune response to SARS-CoV-2. The samples were drawn from two sources: the first 160 participants of the ongoing ImmuneRACE study, and fewer than 1,500 subjects contributed by 6 global collaborators. A de-identified subject ID, COVID-19 status, age in years and sex were almost always included in the sample metadata. Where HLA class I and class II types were available, the types were taken from metadata supplied by the sample provider, not from assay-based typing. What the work shows at the level of the full study, not this receptor alone: How much clinical and demographic metadata was included differed by source and by participant, and the metadata was provided uncurated.

One collaborating source in Seattle enrolled patients during active infection and followed them longitudinally through the course of disease. Collaborating institutions collected whole blood in K2EDTA tubes following their own protocols. For TCRbeta analysis, collaborator samples were shipped as frozen whole blood, as isolated PBMCs, or as DNA extracted from either sample type. Trimming removed 3 bases from V and 8 bases from J, leaving 14 bases between the germline ends. CDR1 and CDR2 are drawn from the germline V gene (reference sequence): DFQATT, SNEGSKA. The CDR3 goes from the cysteine to the phenylalanine over 14 residues. Only the CDR3 DNA is retained, 42 bases long and in frame from the first base. TCRbeta CDR3 regions were amplified from genomic DNA using the immunoSEQ Assay, a bias-controlled multiplex PCR. Processing in the source paper ran as follows. Nucleated cell counts per sample were estimated from amplification of reference gene primers within the assay. Sequence reads were collapsed and filtered to measure the absolute abundance of every unique TCRbeta CDR3 rearrangement. For each sample, productive Simpson clonality was calculated by taking the square root of Simpson's diversity index across productive rearrangements. TCRdb took over this immuneACCESS table, retaining in-frame rearrangements with V and J assigned. Such tables are incomplete; in checked studies, under half of the missing clones stem from an unresolved V gene, and the remainder is unexplained. For V, J and clone size, that table is used; D and trimming come from the DNA. This sample holds about 480,000 clones; approximately 88% were observed only once. The top ten clones comprise roughly 13% of the sample.

The chain is encoded by TRBV20-1 joined to TRBJ1-6, with no D gene named confidently. The receptor comes from a woman between 45 and 60 years old with COVID-19, enrolled during active disease. Material: peripheral blood. For the CDR3, the sequence is CSASPGRGDSPLHF. The nucleotides are TGCAGTGCTAGTCCCGGCCGGGGTGATTCACCCCTCCACTTT.